This T cell receptor (beta chain) emerged from a study of monozygotic twins with inflammatory bowel disease. Whole-study results and caveats: IBD patients had lower TCRbeta diversity (inverse Simpson) than healthy co-twins. Especially where disease activity was present, IBD patients had fewer clonotypes in common with others than healthy twins did.

TCRdb re-called the 5' RACE reads; every CDR3 protein appears as one record, without DNA. This sample carries fewer than 550,000 distinct CDR3 sequences, with 2% to 3% going to the ten biggest clones. Blood was drawn at over 2 ml per donor. Blood samples, whole and unsorted for T cells, yielded the isolated total RNA. The CDR3 covers 13 residues. The V gene's germline CDR1 is SGHRS and CDR2 YFSETQ. Details on this clonotype: Its antigen is undetermined.

The clonotype comes from a human donor with ulcerative colitis or Crohn's disease, or a healthy co-twin of an affected twin (not recorded which). Sequenced sample: blood. J is TRBJ2-5 and V is TRBV5-1; the TRBD1 assignment by TCRdb is unverifiable without DNA. This chain's CDR3 is CASSLGDQGSLYF.